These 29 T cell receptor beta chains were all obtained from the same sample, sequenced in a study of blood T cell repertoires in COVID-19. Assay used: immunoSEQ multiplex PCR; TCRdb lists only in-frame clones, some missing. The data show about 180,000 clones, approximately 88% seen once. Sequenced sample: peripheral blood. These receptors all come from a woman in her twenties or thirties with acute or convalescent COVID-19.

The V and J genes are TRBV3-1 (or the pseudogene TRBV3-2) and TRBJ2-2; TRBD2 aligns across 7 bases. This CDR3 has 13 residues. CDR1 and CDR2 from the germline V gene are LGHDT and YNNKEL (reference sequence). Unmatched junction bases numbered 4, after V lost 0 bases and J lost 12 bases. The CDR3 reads CASSQDWEGKLFF. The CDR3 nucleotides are TGTGCCAGCAGCCAAGATTGGGAGGGGAAGCTGTTTTTT.

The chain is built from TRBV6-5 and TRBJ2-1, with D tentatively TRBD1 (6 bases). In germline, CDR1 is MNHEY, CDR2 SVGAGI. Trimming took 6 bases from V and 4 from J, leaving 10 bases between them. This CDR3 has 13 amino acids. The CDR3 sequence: CASRDTGYNEQFF. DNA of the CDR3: TGTGCCAGCAGGGACACAGGGTACAATGAGCAGTTCTTC.

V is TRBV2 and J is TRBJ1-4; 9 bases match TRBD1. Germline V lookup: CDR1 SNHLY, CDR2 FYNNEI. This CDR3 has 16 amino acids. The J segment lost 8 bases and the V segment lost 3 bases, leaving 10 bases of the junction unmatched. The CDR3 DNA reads TGTGCCAGCAGTGAGGGAACAGGGGGCGGTTGGGAAAAACTGTTTTTT. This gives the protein CASSEGTGGGWEKLFF.

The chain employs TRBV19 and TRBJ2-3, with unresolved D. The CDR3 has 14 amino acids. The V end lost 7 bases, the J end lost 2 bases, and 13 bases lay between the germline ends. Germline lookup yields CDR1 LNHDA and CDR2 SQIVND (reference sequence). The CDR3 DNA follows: TGTGCCAGTACCCGGCGGTTGGACACAGATACGCAGTATTTT. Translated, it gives CASTRRLDTDTQYF.

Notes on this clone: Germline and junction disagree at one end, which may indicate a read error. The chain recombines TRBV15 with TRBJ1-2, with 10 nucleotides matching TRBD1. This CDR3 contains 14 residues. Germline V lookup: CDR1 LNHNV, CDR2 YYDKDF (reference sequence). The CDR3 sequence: CATSRLGQGTRSIF. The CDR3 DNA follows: TGTGCCACCAGCAGACTGGGACAGGGGACCCGCTCGATCTTC.

CDR3 in amino acids: CASSHLAGVEGTQYF. The CDR3, as DNA: TGTGCCAGCAGCCACCTAGCGGGAGTCGAGGGGACCCAGTACTTC. The chain joins TRBV3-1 (or the pseudogene TRBV3-2) to TRBJ2-5; TRBD2 matches 10 bases. Trimming took 3 bases from V and 7 from J; bases not matched to a gene: 8. CDR1 LGHDT and CDR2 YNNKEL come from the germline V gene (reference sequence). The length of the CDR3 is 15 residues.

The CDR3 is CASSEGQGALGTDTQYF. CDR3 nucleotide sequence: TGCGCCAGCAGTGAGGGACAGGGGGCGCTTGGCACAGATACGCAGTATTTT. The rearrangement uses TRBV10-1 and TRBJ2-3; 11 positions agree with TRBD1. With V trimmed by 2 bases and J by 1 base, 5 bases remained unmatched. This CDR3 has 17 residues. The germline V gene encodes CDR1 WNHNN and CDR2 SYGVQD (reference sequence).

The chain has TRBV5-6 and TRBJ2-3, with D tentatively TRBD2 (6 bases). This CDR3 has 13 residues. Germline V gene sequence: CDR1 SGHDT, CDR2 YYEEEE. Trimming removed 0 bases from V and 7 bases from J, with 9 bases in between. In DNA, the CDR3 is TGTGCCAGCAGCTTGGGACGGACTAATACGCAGTATTTT. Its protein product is CASSLGRTNTQYF.

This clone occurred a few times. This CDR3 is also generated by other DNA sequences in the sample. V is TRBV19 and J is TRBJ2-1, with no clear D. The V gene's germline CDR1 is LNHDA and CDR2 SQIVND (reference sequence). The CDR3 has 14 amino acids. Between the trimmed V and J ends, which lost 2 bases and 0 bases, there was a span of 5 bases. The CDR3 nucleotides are TGTGCCAGTAGTATAACGAGCTCCTACAATGAGCAGTTCTTC. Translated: CASSITSSYNEQFF.

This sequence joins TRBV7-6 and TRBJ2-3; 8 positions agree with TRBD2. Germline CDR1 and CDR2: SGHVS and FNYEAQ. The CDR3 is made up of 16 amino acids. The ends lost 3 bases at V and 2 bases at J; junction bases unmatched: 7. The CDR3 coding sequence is TGTGCCAGCAGCTTGAGGCGGGGGGTGGACACAGATACGCAGTATTTT. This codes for CASSLRRGVDTDTQYF.

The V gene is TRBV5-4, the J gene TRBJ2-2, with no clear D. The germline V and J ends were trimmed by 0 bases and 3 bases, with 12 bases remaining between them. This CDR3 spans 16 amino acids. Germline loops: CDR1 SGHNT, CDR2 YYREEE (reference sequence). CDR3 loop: CASSLEPGPDTGELFF. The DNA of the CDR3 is TGTGCCAGCAGCTTGGAACCGGGTCCAGACACCGGGGAGCTGTTTTTT.

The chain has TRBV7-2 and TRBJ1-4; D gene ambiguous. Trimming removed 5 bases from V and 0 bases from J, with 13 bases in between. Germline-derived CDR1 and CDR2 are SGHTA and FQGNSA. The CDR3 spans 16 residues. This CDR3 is CASSPQAVTTNEKLFF. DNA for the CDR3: TGTGCCAGCAGCCCCCAGGCAGTGACAACTAATGAAAAACTGTTTTTT.

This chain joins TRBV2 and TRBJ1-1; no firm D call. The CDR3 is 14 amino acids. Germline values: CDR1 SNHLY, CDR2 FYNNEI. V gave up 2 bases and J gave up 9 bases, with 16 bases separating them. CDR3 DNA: TGTGCCAGCAGTGAATCTAAGTACGTTATTAAAGCTTTCTTT. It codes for CASSESKYVIKAFF.

As DNA, the CDR3 is TGTGCCAGCAGTTACCACGGGGACGAGCAGTACTTC. Its translation is CASSYHGDEQYF. This chain uses TRBV6-5 with TRBJ2-7, with a tentative D call TRBD2 (5 bases). V gave up 2 bases and J gave up 5 bases, with 7 bases separating them. Germline CDR1 is MNHEY and CDR2 is SVGAGI. The CDR3 is 12 residues long.

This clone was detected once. The CDR3 here is CASSYVFRASNTEAFF. CDR3 in DNA: TGTGCCAGCAGCTATGTCTTTCGCGCCTCGAACACTGAAGCTTTCTTT. This sequence joins TRBV11-2 and TRBJ1-1; D not resolved. V lost 4 bases and J lost 1, with 16 bases in between. In germline, CDR1 is SGHAT, CDR2 FQNNGV. CDR3 size: 16 residues.

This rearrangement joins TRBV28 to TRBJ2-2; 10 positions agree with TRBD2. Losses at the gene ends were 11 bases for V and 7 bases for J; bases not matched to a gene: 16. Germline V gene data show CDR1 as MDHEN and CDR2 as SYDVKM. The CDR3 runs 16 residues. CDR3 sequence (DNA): TGTGCCCCAGGAAAGGGCGCTAGCGGGAGAGGCGGGGAGCTGTTTTTT. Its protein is CAPGKGASGRGGELFF. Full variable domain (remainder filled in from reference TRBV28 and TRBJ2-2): DVKVTQSSRYLVKRTGEKVFLECVQDMDHENMFWYRQDPGLGLRLIYFSYDVKMKEKGDIPEGYSVSREKKERFSLILESASTNQTSMYLCAPGKGASGRGGELFFGEGSRLTVL.

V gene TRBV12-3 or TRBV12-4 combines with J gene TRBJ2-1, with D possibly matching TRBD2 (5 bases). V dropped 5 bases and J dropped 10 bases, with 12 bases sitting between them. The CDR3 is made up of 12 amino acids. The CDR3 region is CASSRTVGEQFF. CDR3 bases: TGTGCCAGCAGTCGGACTGTAGGGGAGCAGTTCTTC.

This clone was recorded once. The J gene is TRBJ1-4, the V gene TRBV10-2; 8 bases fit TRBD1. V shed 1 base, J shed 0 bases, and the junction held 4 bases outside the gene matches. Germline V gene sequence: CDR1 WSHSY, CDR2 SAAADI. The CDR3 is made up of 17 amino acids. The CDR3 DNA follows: TGCGCCAGCAGTGAGTGGGGACAGGCCGCAACTAATGAAAAACTGTTTTTT. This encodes CASSEWGQAATNEKLFF.

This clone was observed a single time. This CDR3 is CASSLDTETEAFF. The CDR3 bases are TGTGCCAGCAGCTTAGACACAGAGACCGAAGCTTTCTTT. V usage is TRBV7-9 and J usage is TRBJ1-1; D not certain. This CDR3 has 13 residues. Trimming shortened V by 1 base and J by 8 bases, and 11 bases separated the two germline ends. CDR1 SEHNR and CDR2 FQNEAQ come from the germline V gene (reference sequence).

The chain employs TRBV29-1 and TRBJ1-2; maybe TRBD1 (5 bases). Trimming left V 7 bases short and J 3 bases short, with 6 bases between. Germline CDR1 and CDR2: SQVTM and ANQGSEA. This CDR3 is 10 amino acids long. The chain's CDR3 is CSARDYGYTF. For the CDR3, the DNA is TGCAGCGCCAGGGACTATGGCTACACCTTC.

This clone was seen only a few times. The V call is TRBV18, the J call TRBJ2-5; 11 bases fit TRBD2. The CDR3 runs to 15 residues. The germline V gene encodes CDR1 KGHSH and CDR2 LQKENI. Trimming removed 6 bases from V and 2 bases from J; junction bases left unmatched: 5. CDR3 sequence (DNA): TGTGCCAGCTCCCTAGCGGGAGGTCTACAAGAGACCCAGTACTTC. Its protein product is CASSLAGGLQETQYF.

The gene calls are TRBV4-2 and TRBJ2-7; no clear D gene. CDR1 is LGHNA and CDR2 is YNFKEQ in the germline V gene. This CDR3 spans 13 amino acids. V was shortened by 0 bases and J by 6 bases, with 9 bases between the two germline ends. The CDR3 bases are TGTGCCAGCAGCCAAGAACCCCTCAGCGAGCAGTACTTC. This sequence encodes CASSQEPLSEQYF.

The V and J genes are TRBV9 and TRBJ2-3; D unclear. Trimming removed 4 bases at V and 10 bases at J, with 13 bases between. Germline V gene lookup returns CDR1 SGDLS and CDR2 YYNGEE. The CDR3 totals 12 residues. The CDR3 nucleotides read TGTGCCAGCAGCTTACTCATGAGTCCGCAGTATTTT. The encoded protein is CASSLLMSPQYF.

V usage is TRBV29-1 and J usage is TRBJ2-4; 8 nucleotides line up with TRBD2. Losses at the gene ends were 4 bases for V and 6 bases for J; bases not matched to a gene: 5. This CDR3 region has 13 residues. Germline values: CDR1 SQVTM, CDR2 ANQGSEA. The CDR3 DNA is TGCAGCGTTGCGATAGCGGGGCTAAACATTCAGTACTTC. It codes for CSVAIAGLNIQYF.

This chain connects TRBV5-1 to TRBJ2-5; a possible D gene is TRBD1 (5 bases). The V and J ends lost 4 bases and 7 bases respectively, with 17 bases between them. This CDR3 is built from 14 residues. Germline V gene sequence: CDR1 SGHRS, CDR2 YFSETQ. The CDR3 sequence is CASSPSGNQGTQYF. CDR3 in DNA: TGCGCCAGCAGCCCTTCAGGGAATCAGGGGACCCAGTACTTC.

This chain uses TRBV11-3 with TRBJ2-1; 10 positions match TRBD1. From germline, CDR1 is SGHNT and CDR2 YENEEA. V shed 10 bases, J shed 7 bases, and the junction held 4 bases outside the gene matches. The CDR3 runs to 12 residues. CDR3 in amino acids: CATRTGGNEQFF. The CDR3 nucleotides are TGTGCCACTCGGACAGGGGGGAATGAGCAGTTCTTC.

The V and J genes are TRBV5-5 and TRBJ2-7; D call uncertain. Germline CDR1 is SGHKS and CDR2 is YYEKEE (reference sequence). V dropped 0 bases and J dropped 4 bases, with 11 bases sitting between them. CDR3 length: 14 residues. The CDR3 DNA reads TGTGCCAGCAGCTTGGTTTTGGCGCGGTACGAGCAGTACTTC. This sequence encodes CASSLVLARYEQYF.

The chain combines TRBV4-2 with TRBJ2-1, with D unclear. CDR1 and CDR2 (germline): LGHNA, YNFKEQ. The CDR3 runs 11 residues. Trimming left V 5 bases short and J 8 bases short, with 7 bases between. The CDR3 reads CASSTEYEQFF. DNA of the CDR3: TGTGCCAGCAGCACGGAGTATGAGCAGTTCTTC.

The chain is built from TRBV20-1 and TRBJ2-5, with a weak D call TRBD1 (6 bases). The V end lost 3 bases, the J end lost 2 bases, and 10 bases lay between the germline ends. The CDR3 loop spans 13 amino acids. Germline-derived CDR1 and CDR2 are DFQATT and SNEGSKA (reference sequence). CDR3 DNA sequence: TGCAGTGCTAGTGGACAGCCACAAGAGACCCAGTACTTC. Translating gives CSASGQPQETQYF.